This TCR beta chain came from a study of cytomegalovirus exposure and HLA in healthy donors. The CDR3 covers 15 residues. V was clipped by 1 base and J by 5 bases; unmatched bases: 4. Germline V lookup: CDR1 SGHDN, CDR2 FVKESK. Study-level findings and limits: Analysis was carried out at a later point, and it linked a missense DCLRE1C variant to TCR beta V- and J-gene trimming. Reports showed the classifier diagnosing cytomegalovirus status with high specificity and sensitivity. As a later analysis revealed, most CMV-associated TCR beta chains appeared HLA-restricted. Analyses of presence/absence relied on an assumption of roughly uniform sequencing depth across donors.

60 Vbeta and 13 Jbeta primers were used in PCR. The protocol was immunoSEQ multiplex PCR, while the TCRdb copy is restricted to in-frame clones and leaves out a portion. The sample contains about 37,000 clones, about four fifths of which appear only once. Notes on this clone: What it binds is unknown.

This rearrangement joins TRBV14 to TRBJ2-2, with 7 bases identical to TRBD1. Sequencing input: PBMCs. The clonotype was recovered from a woman aged 40 to 55 in good health and CMV-seronegative. CDR3 sequence reads: CASSQAGGRTGELFF. CDR3 nucleotides: TGTGCCAGCAGCCAAGCAGGGGGACGGACCGGGGAGCTGTTTTTT.